This TCR beta chain is drawn from a study of T cells in Graves' hyperthyroidism and ophthalmopathy. The definition of stable Graves' hyperthyroidism was no ophthalmopathy progression within 18 months. Clinical symptoms, serum thyroxine, TRAb, thyroid ultrasound and orbital computed tomography established diagnosis. The V end was cut by 7 bases, the J end by 17 bases, with 29 bases between. The CDR3 sequence is 15 residues long. Germline V gene lookup returns CDR1 LNHDA and CDR2 SQIVND (reference sequence). Whole-study results and caveats: Blood samples included most of the expanded thyroid clonotypes exceeding 0.001.

Amplification of TCR beta CDR3 regions was performed using RNA transcripts as template. The study used the HTBI primer set for a first-round RT-PCR of the TCR CDR3. TCRdb itself ran the multiplex PCR reads through MiXCR, one entry per CDR3 protein. The data show hundreds of thousands of distinct CDR3 sequences, under 60% seen once. Remarks on this clonotype: The antigen remains undetermined.

The chain employs TRBV19 and TRBJ1-4; maybe TRBD1 (5 bases). Sequenced input: peripheral blood or thyroid tissue (not recorded which). This clonotype originated in a woman between 18 and 29 years old with Graves' hyperthyroidism. CDR3: CASKAQGGDQSAFFF. CDR3 in DNA: TGTGCCAGTAAGGCCCAGGGTGGGGACCAAAGTGCCTTTTTTTTT.